This entry lists 9 T cell receptor beta chains sequenced from one sample in a study of beta chain features in type 1 diabetes. Sequenced material consisted of expressed TCRB transcripts (all of the isolated RNA was reverse transcribed). Libraries were prepared by immunoSEQ multiplex PCR; TCRdb keeps only in-frame clonotypes and omits some of them. The table has 120,000 to 150,000 clones, roughly 50% seen once; the top ten hold over 0.4%. Sequencing used Tregs from blood. These TCRs come from a man between 18 and 29 years old in good health.

This chain uses TRBV4-1 with TRBJ1-4, with 8 bases identical to TRBD1. CDR1 MGHRA and CDR2 YSYEKL come from the germline V gene. The CDR3 length is 16 residues. Trimming cost V 5 bases and J 0 bases; bases outside gene matches: 5. The CDR3 DNA is TGCGCCAGCAGCTACGGACAGGGACCAACTAATGAAAAACTGTTTTTT. Translated, it gives CASSYGQGPTNEKLFF.

The chain is built from TRBV10-3 and TRBJ1-4; 10 nucleotides agree with TRBD1. CDR3 size: 17 residues. Losses at the gene ends were 5 bases for V and 6 bases for J; bases not matched to a gene: 12. Per germline, CDR1 ENHRY and CDR2 SYGVKD. The CDR3 DNA follows: TGTGCCATCAGTCCTGACAGGGGGCTACCTACACATGAAAAACTGTTTTTT. Translating gives CAISPDRGLPTHEKLFF.

This clone was seen just once. The chain joins TRBV7-9 to TRBJ1-2; D not resolved. Deletions cut 1 base from V and 8 bases from J, with 11 bases between. The germline V gene encodes CDR1 SEHNR and CDR2 FQNEAQ (reference sequence). This CDR3 is 13 amino acids long. The CDR3 here is CASSLGLGSGYTF. The DNA for the CDR3 is TGTGCCAGCAGCTTAGGATTGGGGAGCGGCTACACCTTC.

Only a few counts were recorded for this clone. The chain has TRBV10-3 and TRBJ1-1; 8 bases line up with TRBD1. This CDR3 spans 15 amino acids. Losses at the gene ends were 3 bases for V and 6 bases for J; bases not matched to a gene: 9. CDR1 and CDR2 from the germline V gene are ENHRY and SYGVKD. CDR3 in DNA: TGTGCCATCAGTGAACACACAGGGGGGGAGGCTGAAGCTTTCTTT. Translated, it gives CAISEHTGGEAEAFF.

V usage is TRBV5-1 and J usage is TRBJ2-6, with TRBD1 as a possible D gene (5 bases). Between the trimmed V and J ends, which lost 4 bases and 1 base, there was a span of 12 bases. The CDR3 is 16 residues long. The germline CDR1 and CDR2 sequences are SGHRS and YFSETQ. The chain's CDR3 is CASSPSTESGANVLTF. DNA of the CDR3: TGCGCCAGCAGCCCTTCGACAGAATCTGGGGCCAACGTCCTGACTTTC.

This clone appeared a few times. The chain joins TRBV19 to TRBJ1-1; 9 positions match TRBD1. The CDR3 consists of 14 residues. V lost 6 bases, J lost 0 bases, and 2 bases stayed unmatched. Germline CDR1 LNHDA, CDR2 SQIVND (reference sequence). CDR3: CASRGQGLNTEAFF. CDR3 nucleotides: TGTGCCAGTAGGGGACAGGGTTTGAACACTGAAGCTTTCTTT.

The chain is built from TRBV18 and TRBJ1-2; 7 bases are shared with TRBD1. CDR3 length: 16 residues. From germline, CDR1 is KGHSH and CDR2 LQKENI. The ends lost 3 bases at V and 1 base at J; junction bases unmatched: 8. The CDR3 region has the DNA TGTGCCAGCTCACCCATTGCCGGGACAGTTAACTATGGCTACACCTTC. It specifies CASSPIAGTVNYGYTF.

The sample holds one count of this clone. The CDR3 loop reads CASSLDRGGIDEQFF. The CDR3 nucleotides read TGTGCCAGCAGCTTAGATCGGGGGGGAATCGATGAGCAGTTCTTC. J is TRBJ2-1 and V is TRBV11-2; 8 bases align to TRBD2. The CDR3 extends over 15 amino acids. Germline assignment: CDR1 SGHAT and CDR2 FQNNGV. V dropped 0 bases and J dropped 8; count of bases not matched to a gene: 6.

The rearrangement links TRBV28 to TRBJ1-2; no firm D call. Germline loops: CDR1 MDHEN, CDR2 SYDVKM. This CDR3 is built from 14 residues. V lost 10 bases and J lost 5, with 20 bases in between. The CDR3 loop reads CATRAMGGRYGYTF. The CDR3 bases are TGTGCCACACGTGCCATGGGAGGCAGGTATGGCTACACCTTC.